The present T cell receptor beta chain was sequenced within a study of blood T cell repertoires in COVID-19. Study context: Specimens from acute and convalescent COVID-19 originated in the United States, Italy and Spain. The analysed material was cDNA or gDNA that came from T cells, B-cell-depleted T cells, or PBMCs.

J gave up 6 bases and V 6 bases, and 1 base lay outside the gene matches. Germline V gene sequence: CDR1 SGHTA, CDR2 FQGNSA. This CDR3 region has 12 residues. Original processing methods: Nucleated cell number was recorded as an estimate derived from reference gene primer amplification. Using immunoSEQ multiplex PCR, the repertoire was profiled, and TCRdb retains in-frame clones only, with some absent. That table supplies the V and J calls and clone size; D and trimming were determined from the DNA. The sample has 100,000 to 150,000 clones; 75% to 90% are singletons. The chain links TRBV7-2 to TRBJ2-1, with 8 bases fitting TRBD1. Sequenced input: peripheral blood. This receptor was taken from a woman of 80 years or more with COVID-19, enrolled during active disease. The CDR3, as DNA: TGTGCCAGCAGTGACAGGGGCAATGAGCAGTTCTTC. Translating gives CASSDRGNEQFF.